Following are 8 T cell receptor beta chains from one sample sequenced in a study of cytomegalovirus exposure and HLA in healthy donors. The PCR used 60 Vbeta and 13 Jbeta primers. Assay: immunoSEQ multiplex PCR; the TCRdb copy retains only in-frame clones and omits some. Of 150,000 to 200,000 clones listed, more than 80% are singletons. Sequenced sample: PBMCs. The receptors shown here come from a young woman in good health and CMV-seropositive.

This clone was counted ten times or more. The V gene is TRBV7-8, the J gene TRBJ1-1; D unclear. The V and J ends lost 3 bases and 8 bases respectively, with 16 bases between them. The CDR3 length is 14 residues. Per the germline V gene, CDR1 is SGHVS and CDR2 is FQNEAQ. The CDR3 here is CASSFQSVAPEAFF. The CDR3 region has the DNA TGTGCCAGCAGCTTCCAGTCGGTAGCCCCCGAAGCTTTCTTT.

Note on this clone: Different DNA sequences within this sample yield the same CDR3. The chain links TRBV18 to TRBJ2-2; 9 bases fit TRBD1. The CDR3 is 16 residues long. Trimming removed 3 bases from V and 5 bases from J; junction bases left unmatched: 7. The V gene's germline CDR1 is KGHSH and CDR2 LQKENI. The CDR3 DNA reads as TGTGCCAGCTCACCCCGACAGGGGGTCGATACCGGGGAGCTGTTTTTT. Its protein product is CASSPRQGVDTGELFF.

This chain uses TRBV7-8 with TRBJ1-3; D is undetermined. Trimming took 5 bases from V and 0 from J, leaving 14 bases between them. This CDR3 contains 16 residues. CDR1 is SGHVS, CDR2 FQNEAQ, per germline. In DNA form, the CDR3 reads TGTGCCAGCAGCGCCCGGATTGGGAGCTCTGGAAACACCATATATTTT. Its protein product is CASSARIGSSGNTIYF.

This clone was detected a few times. The J gene is TRBJ1-5, the V gene TRBV19; possible D gene TRBD1, 5 bases. Looked up from germline, CDR1 is LNHDA and CDR2 is SQIVND (reference sequence). CDR3 length: 11 amino acids. V lost 10 bases and J lost 4, with 8 bases in between. The CDR3 nucleotides read TGTGCCACGGGGGGGAATCAGCCCCAGCATTTT. Its protein product is CATGGNQPQHF. Variable domain in full (rest from reference TRBV19 and TRBJ1-5): DGGITQSPKYLFRKEGQNVTLSCEQNLNHDAMYWYRQDPGQGLRLIYYSQIVNDFQKGDIAEGYSVSREKKESFPLTVTSAQKNPTAFYLCATGGNQPQHFGDGTRLSIL.

The chain recombines TRBV28 with TRBJ2-1, with 9 bases identical to TRBD1. This CDR3 is built from 15 residues. Losses at the gene ends were 6 bases for V and 6 bases for J; bases not matched to a gene: 9. Looked up from germline, CDR1 is MDHEN and CDR2 is SYDVKM. DNA for the CDR3: TGTGCCAGCAGACCATACAGGGGGCTGTTCAATGAGCAGTTCTTC. The encoded protein is CASRPYRGLFNEQFF.

V and J are TRBV6-5 and TRBJ1-2, with TRBD1 matching 7 bases. V was pared by 2 bases and J by 5 bases, with 2 bases of the junction left unmatched. CDR1 and CDR2 from the germline V gene are MNHEY and SVGAGI. This CDR3 spans 13 amino acids. The CDR3 coding sequence is TGTGCCAGCAGTTACCGGGACAGATATGGCTACACCTTC. Protein: CASSYRDRYGYTF.

This sequence joins TRBV4-3 and TRBJ1-2, with D possibly being TRBD1 (5 bases). This CDR3 contains 14 residues. CDR1 LGHNA and CDR2 YSLEER come from the germline V gene. V lost 0 bases and J lost 8, with 13 bases in between. CDR3 in amino acids: CASSQEWGLWGYTF. CDR3 nucleotides: TGCGCCAGCAGCCAAGAATGGGGCTTGTGGGGCTACACCTTC.

The CDR3 sequence: CASSWPGGELFF. Here the CDR3 DNA reads TGTGCCAGCAGTTGGCCAGGTGGGGAGCTGTTTTTT. The genes are TRBV7-9 and TRBJ2-2, with no clear D. The CDR3 is made up of 12 amino acids. V was cut by 6 bases and J by 8 bases, with 10 bases left in between. Germline lookup yields CDR1 SEHNR and CDR2 FQNEAQ (reference sequence).